This T cell receptor (beta chain) was sequenced during a study of response to subunit inactivated influenza vaccine. This clonotype turned up a few times. TCRdb re-called the RT-PCR reads with MiXCR, one entry per CDR3 protein. In the table there are 450,000 to 600,000 distinct CDR3 sequences, roughly 8.2% of which are singletons. This CDR3 region has 16 residues. The V end was cut by 2 bases, the J end by 4 bases, with 18 bases between. The rearrangement joins TRBV12-3 or TRBV12-4 to TRBJ2-7; a weak D match, TRBD1 (6 bases). Sequencing was performed on PBMCs from blood, taken around 25 months after vaccination. This receptor was obtained from a man between 50 and 70 years old who received an inactivated influenza vaccine. The CDR3 region is CASSLPSTGGAYEQYF. The CDR3 coding sequence is TGTGCCAGCAGTTTACCCTCGACAGGAGGTGCTTACGAGCAGTACTTC.